The T cell receptor (beta chain) described here comes from a study of blood T cells in healthy people across ages. Study-wide context: Capture by template switching was about one barcoded beta molecule per two T cells.

This clonotype showed up just a few times. No antigen is known for it. Per-sample yields of isolated PBMCs were at least 7 million. Total RNA extracted from each sample amounted to at least 6 micrograms. The second PCR ran about 6 to 12 cycles with a sample-barcoded 5' primer and J-beta primers. TCRdb processed the 5' RACE reads anew with MiXCR; each CDR3 protein has one entry. In the table there are approximately 1.5 million distinct CDR3 sequences, roughly 30% of which are singletons. Overall study findings and caveats: TCR beta diversity, measured per million T cells, fell in a roughly linear way with age.

Source material: blood. The clonotype comes from a woman aged 25 to 39 in good health.

CDR3 nucleotide sequence: TGCAGTGCTACGCCAGGGAGAGACTATGGCTACACCTTC. Its translation is CSATPGRDYGYTF. V is TRBV20-1 and J is TRBJ1-2; D is perhaps TRBD1 (5 bases). Germline V CDR1 and CDR2: DFQATT, SNEGSKA (reference sequence). V was trimmed by 4 bases and J by 3 bases, leaving 12 bases between them. The CDR3 is 13 residues long.